A single sample gave rise to the 6 T cell receptor beta chains below, sequenced in a study of blood T cell repertoires in COVID-19. Data came from immunoSEQ multiplex PCR; TCRdb stores just in-frame clones and leaves some out. This table has 50,000 to 60,000 clones, around 85% appearing once. Sequencing was performed on peripheral blood. These receptors were taken from a human donor in a cohort sampled during active COVID-19.

The rearrangement links TRBV7-3 to TRBJ2-2; 11 positions match TRBD2. Losses at the gene ends were 8 bases for V and 7 bases for J; bases not matched to a gene: 9. This CDR3 is built from 15 residues. The germline CDR1 and CDR2 sequences are SGHTA and FQGTGA. This chain's CDR3 is CASGLAGGPGGELFF. DNA for the CDR3: TGTGCCAGCGGATTAGCGGGAGGGCCTGGCGGGGAGCTGTTTTTT.

The V gene is TRBV6-5, the J gene TRBJ2-3; TRBD2 is a possible D gene (6 bases). This CDR3 has 15 amino acids. V was trimmed by 2 bases and J by 3 bases, leaving 12 bases between them. CDR1 MNHEY and CDR2 SVGAGI come from the germline V gene. In nucleotides, the CDR3 is TGTGCCAGCAGTTACGCGGCAGGGAGGACAGATACGCAGTATTTT. Translated: CASSYAAGRTDTQYF.

The chain has TRBV11-3 and TRBJ2-5; TRBD1 matches 9 bases. Germline CDR1 and CDR2: SGHNT and YENEEA. With V trimmed by 5 bases and J by 5 bases, 9 bases remained unmatched. The CDR3 is 15 residues long. CDR3 bases: TGTGCCAGCAGCCTTCGACAGGGGGGAATCGAGACCCAGTACTTC. It translates to CASSLRQGGIETQYF. The variable domain in full, completed from reference TRBV11-3 and TRBJ2-5, reads EAGVVQSPRYKIIEKKQPVAFWCNPISGHNTLYWYLQNLGQGPELLIRYENEEAVDDSQLPKDRFSAERLKGVDSTLKIQPAELGDSAVYLCASSLRQGGIETQYFGPGTRLLVL.

The chain recombines TRBV5-4 with TRBJ2-7, with 8 bases matching TRBD2. The CDR3 covers 16 residues. The germline V gene has CDR1 SGHNT and CDR2 YYREEE (reference sequence). Trimming cost V 0 bases and J 3 bases; bases outside gene matches: 8. The CDR3: CASSLARTGGGYEQYF. The DNA of the CDR3 is TGTGCCAGCAGCTTGGCCCGGACGGGGGGGGGCTACGAGCAGTACTTC.

For the CDR3, the DNA is TGTGCCAGCAGTTACTCGCCCGCGGCAGTCACTGAAGCTTTCTTT. Amino acid sequence: CASSYSPAAVTEAFF. The V and J genes are TRBV6-5 and TRBJ1-1; D not certain. This CDR3 region has 15 residues. The germline gives CDR1 MNHEY, CDR2 SVGAGI. V gave up 0 bases and J gave up 4 bases, with 12 bases separating them.

The chain links TRBV5-4 to TRBJ1-2; maybe TRBD1 (6 bases). Trimming took off 6 bases at V and 4 bases at J, with 13 bases between the two ends. This CDR3 is built from 13 residues. Germline-derived CDR1 and CDR2 are SGHNT and YYREEE (reference sequence). In DNA form, the CDR3 reads TGTGCCAGCAAAGGGGGGGGCCCCTATGGCTACACCTTC. It translates to CASKGGGPYGYTF.